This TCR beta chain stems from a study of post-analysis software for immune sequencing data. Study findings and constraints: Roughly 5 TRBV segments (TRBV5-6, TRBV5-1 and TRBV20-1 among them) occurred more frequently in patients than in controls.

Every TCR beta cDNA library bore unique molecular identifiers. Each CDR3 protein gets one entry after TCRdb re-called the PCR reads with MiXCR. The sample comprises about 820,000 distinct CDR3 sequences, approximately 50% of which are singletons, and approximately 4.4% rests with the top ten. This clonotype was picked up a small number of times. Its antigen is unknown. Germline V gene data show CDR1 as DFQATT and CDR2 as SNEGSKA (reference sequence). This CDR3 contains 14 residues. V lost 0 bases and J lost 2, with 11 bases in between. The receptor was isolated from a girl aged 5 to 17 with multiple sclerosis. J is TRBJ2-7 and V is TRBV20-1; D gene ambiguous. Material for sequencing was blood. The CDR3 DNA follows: TGCAGTGCTAGAGATCGTCCCAACCCCTACGAGCAGTACTTC. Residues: CSARDRPNPYEQYF.